This T cell receptor (beta chain) was identified during a study of blood T cell repertoires in COVID-19 (TCRdb year 2020). Context from the whole study: Samples from collaborators originated in the United States, Italy and Spain and spanned both the acute and convalescent phases of COVID-19. The material from the prospective study consisted of cDNA or gDNA derived from T cells, B-cell-depleted T cells, or PBMCs. Subjects who had been exposed to COVID-19, were actively infected with it, or had recovered from it provided the deeply sampled blood TCRbeta repertoires that made up the dataset. The repertoires were made available in a free public database intended to serve as a resource for research on the immune response to SARS-CoV-2. Samples came from the ongoing ImmuneRACE study (first 160 participants) plus 1,254 subjects from 6 global collaborators. The sample metadata nearly always contained a de-identified subject ID, COVID-19 status, age in years and sex. Where HLA class I and class II types were available, the types were taken from metadata supplied by the sample provider, not from assay-based typing. Overall study outcomes, separate from this receptor: The quantity of clinical and demographic metadata differed by source and by participant and was supplied without curation.

Another Seattle source contributed samples from volunteer blood donors who had recovered from COVID-19. The collaborating institutions used their own protocols to collect whole blood in K2EDTA tubes. Collaborator samples were shipped for TCRbeta analysis as frozen whole blood, isolated PBMCs, or DNA extracted from either sample type. The immunoSEQ Assay, a bias-controlled multiplex PCR, was used to amplify TCRbeta CDR3 regions from genomic DNA. Concerning the study's data processing: Within the assay, amplification of reference gene primers was used to estimate how many nucleated cells each sample contained. To quantify the absolute abundance of each unique TCRbeta CDR3 rearrangement, sequence reads were collapsed and filtered. For each sample, productive Simpson clonality was calculated as the square root of Simpson's diversity index over productive rearrangements. TCRdb took this table from immuneACCESS and kept in-frame rearrangements with V and J called. Such tables lack part of the clones; where checked against another copy, unresolved V genes explain under half of the gap, and the rest is unexplained. V, J and clone size are those of that table, while D and trimming were read from the DNA. Present in this sample are more than 150,000 clones, just under 90% of which were seen just once. The ten largest clones represent approximately 0.93% of the sample.

Turning to this clone: Which antigen it targets is not known. No much larger clone exists at a distance of one base, and base qualities are not known.

Counted from cysteine to phenylalanine, this CDR3 has 14 amino acids. CDR3 DNA only is kept here, 42 bases in frame from base 1. Trimming accounts for 5 bases at V and 5 bases at J, while the number of junction bases matched to no gene is 7. According to the germline V gene, CDR1 reads MNHEY and CDR2 reads SVGAGI. Input material: peripheral blood. This clonotype was obtained from a woman aged 18-30 years who had recovered from COVID-19. The sequence joins TRBV6-5 to TRBJ1-1, and 8 bases in between align with TRBD1. The CDR3 sequence is CASSPRTGKTEAFF. The bases are TGTGCCAGCAGTCCCCGGACAGGGAAGACTGAAGCTTTCTTT.